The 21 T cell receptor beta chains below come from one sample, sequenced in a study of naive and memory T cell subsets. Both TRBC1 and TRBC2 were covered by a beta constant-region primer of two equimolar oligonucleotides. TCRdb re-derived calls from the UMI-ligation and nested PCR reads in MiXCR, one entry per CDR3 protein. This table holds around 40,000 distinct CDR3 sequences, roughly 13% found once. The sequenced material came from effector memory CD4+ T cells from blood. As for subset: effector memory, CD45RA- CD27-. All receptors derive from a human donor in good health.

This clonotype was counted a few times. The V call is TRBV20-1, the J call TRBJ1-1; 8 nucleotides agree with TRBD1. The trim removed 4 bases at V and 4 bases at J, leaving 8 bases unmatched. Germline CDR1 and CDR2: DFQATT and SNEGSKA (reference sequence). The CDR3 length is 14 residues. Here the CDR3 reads CSAMNRDRSTEAFF. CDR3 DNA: TGCAGTGCTATGAACAGGGACAGGTCCACTGAAGCTTTCTTT.

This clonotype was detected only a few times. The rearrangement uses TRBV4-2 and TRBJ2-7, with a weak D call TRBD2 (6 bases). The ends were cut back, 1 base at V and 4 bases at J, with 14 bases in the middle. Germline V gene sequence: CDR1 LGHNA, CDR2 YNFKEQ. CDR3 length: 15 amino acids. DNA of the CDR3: TGTGCCAGCAGCCAAGGGGTAGCGGCGAAGTACGAGCAGTACTTC. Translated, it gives CASSQGVAAKYEQYF.

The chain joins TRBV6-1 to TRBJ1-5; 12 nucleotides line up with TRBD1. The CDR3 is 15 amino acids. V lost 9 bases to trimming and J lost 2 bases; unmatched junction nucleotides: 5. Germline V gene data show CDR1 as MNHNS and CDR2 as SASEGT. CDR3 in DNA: TGTGCCAGTCGGGGGACAGGGGGCGGCAATCAGCCCCAGCATTTT. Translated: CASRGTGGGNQPQHF.

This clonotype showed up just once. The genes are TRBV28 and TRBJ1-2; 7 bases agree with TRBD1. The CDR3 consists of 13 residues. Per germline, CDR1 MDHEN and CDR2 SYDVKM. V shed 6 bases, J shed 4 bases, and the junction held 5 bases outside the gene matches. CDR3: CASSQTGAYGYTF. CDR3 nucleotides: TGTGCCAGCAGCCAAACAGGGGCCTATGGCTACACCTTC.

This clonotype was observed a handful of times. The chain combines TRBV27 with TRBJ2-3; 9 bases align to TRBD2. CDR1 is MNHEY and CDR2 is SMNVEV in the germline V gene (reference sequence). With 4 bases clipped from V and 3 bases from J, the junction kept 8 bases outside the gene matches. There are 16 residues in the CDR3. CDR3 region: CASSSISSGKTDTQYF. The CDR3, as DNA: TGTGCCAGCAGTTCAATCTCTAGCGGGAAAACAGATACGCAGTATTTT.

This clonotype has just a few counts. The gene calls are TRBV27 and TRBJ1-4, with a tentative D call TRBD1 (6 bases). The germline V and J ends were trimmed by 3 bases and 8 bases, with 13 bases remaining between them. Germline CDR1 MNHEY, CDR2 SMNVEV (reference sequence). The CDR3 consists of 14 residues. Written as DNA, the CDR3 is TGTGCCAGCAGTTTCGGGGGCTTTGCGGAAAAACTGTTTTTT. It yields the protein CASSFGGFAEKLFF.

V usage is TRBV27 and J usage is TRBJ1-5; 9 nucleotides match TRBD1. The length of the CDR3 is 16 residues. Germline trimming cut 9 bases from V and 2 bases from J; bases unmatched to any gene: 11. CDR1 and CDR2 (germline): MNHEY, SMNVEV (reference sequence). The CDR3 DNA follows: TGTGCCAGGAGCTCGGGACAGGGTGATTGCAATCAGCCCCAGCATTTT. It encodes CARSSGQGDCNQPQHF.

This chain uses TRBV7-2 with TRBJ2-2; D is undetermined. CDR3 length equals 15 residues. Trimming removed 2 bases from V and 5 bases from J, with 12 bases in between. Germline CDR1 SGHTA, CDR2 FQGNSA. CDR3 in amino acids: CASSLSAFGTGELFF. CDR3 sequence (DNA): TGTGCCAGCAGCTTATCAGCATTCGGGACCGGGGAGCTGTTTTTT.

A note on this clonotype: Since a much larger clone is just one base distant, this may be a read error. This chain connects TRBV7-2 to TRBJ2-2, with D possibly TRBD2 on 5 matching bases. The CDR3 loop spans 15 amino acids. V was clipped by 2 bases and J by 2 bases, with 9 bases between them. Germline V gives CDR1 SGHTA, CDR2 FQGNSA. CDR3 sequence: CASSLFRGNTGELFF. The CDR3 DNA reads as TGTGCCAGCAGCTTATTTCGGGGAAACACCGGGGAGCTGTTTTTT. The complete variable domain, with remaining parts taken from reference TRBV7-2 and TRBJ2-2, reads GAGVSQSPSNKVTEKGKDVELRCDPISGHTALYWYRQSLGQGLEFLIYFQGNSAPDKSGLPSDRFSAERTGGSVSTLTIQRTQQEDSAVYLCASSLFRGNTGELFFGEGSRLTVL.

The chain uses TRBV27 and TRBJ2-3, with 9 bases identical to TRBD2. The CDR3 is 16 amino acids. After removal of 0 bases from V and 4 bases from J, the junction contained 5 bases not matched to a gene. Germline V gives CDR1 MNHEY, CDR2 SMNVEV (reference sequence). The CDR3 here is CASSLSQAGGPDTQYF. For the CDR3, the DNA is TGTGCCAGCAGTTTATCACAAGCGGGAGGCCCAGATACGCAGTATTTT.

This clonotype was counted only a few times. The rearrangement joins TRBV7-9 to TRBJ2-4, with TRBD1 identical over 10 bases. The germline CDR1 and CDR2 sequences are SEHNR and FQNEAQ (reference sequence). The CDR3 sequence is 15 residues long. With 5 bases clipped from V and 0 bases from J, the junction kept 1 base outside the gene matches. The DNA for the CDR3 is TGTGCCAGCAGCCGGACAGGGGGAGCCAAAAACATTCAGTACTTC. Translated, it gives CASSRTGGAKNIQYF.

CDR3 nucleotide sequence: TGTGCCAGCTCAACCGCCGTGGCGGGAGGATCAGATACGCAGTATTTT. Translation gives CASSTAVAGGSDTQYF. This chain connects TRBV18 to TRBJ2-3, with 8 nucleotides matching TRBD2. CDR1 is KGHSH, CDR2 LQKENI, per germline. This CDR3 has 16 amino acids. V lost 5 bases to trimming and J lost 4 bases; unmatched junction nucleotides: 11.

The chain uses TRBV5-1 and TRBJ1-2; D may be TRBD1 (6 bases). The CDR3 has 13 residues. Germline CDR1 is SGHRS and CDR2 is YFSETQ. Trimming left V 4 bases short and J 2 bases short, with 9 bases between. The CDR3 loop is CASSVQGNYGYTF. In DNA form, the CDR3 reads TGCGCCAGCAGCGTGCAGGGGAACTATGGCTACACCTTC.

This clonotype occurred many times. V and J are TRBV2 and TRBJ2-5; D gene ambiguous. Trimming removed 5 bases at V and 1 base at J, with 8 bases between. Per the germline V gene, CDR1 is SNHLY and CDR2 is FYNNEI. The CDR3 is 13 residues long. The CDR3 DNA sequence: TGTGCCAGCAGTCAAAACAGCCAAGAGACCCAGTACTTC. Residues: CASSQNSQETQYF.

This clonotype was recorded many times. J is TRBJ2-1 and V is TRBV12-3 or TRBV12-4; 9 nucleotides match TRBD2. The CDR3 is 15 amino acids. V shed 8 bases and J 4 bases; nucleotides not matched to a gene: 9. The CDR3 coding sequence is TGTGCCAGCGCCGTAGCGGGGGCGGGATACAATGAGCAGTTCTTC. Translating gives CASAVAGAGYNEQFF.

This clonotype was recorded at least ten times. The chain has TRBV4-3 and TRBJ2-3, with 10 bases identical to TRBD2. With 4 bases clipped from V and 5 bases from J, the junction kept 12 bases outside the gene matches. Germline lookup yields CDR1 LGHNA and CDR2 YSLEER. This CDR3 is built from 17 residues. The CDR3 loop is CASSRDRTSGIEDTQYF. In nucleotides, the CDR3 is TGCGCCAGCAGCCGGGATCGAACTAGCGGGATCGAAGATACGCAGTATTTT.

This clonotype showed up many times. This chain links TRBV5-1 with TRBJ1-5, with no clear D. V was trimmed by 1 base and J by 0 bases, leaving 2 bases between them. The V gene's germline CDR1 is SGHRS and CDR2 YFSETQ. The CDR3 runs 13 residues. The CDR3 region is CASSLNSNQPQHF. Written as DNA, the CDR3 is TGCGCCAGCAGCTTGAATAGCAATCAGCCCCAGCATTTT.

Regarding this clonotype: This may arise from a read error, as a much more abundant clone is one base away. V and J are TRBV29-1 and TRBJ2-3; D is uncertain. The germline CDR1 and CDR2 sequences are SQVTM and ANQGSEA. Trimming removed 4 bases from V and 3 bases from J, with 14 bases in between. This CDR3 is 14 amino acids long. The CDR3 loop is CSVGVGCSTDTQYF. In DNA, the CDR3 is TGCAGCGTTGGGGTGGGATGTTCGACAGATACGCAGTATTTT.

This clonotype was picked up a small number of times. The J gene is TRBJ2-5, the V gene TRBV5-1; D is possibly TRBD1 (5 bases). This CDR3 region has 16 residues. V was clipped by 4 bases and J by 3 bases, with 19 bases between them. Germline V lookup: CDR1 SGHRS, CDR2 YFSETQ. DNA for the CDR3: TGCGCCAGCAGCACCCCGGCAAGTTCCAGGGAAGAGACCCAGTACTTC. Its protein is CASSTPASSREETQYF.

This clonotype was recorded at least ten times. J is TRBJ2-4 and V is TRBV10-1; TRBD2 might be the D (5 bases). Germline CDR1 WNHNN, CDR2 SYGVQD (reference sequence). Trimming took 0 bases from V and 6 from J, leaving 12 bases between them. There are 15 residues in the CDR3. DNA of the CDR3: TGCGCCAGCAGTGAGTCAAGGGCCCGGGGAAACATTCAGTACTTC. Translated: CASSESRARGNIQYF.

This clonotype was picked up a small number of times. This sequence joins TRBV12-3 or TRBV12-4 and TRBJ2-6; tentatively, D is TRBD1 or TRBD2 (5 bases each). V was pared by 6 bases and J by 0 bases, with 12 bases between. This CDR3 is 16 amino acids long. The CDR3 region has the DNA TGTGCCAGCAGCCCGGGACGGTTCTCTGGGGCCAACGTCCTGACTTTC. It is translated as CASSPGRFSGANVLTF.